The rows below give T cell receptor beta chains drawn from one sample of a study of cytomegalovirus exposure and HLA in healthy donors. Measured with immunoSEQ multiplex PCR; TCRdb has only the in-frame clones, and not every one. The table has approximately 150,000 clones, roughly 84% seen once. Sequencing was done on a sample of PBMCs. These receptors were obtained from a young man in good health and CMV-seropositive. Both conserved end residues are part of each CDR3. The D gene is left open where the match is weak.

TRBJ2-7 TRBV25-1 - CASSEYGEGSYEQYF
TRBJ1-2 TRBV5-4 TRBD1 CASSWGTGNYGYTF
TRBJ2-5 TRBV2 TRBD2 CASSEPTSGSHWIAETQYF
TRBJ2-5 TRBV6-1 - CASSTQDGEETQYF
TRBJ2-5 TRBV7-9 TRBD1 CASSLYLGQGGRETQYF
TRBJ2-7 TRBV28 TRBD1 CASSFRTGLSGEQYF
TRBJ2-2 TRBV29-1 TRBD2 CSVRTSGSGGDTGELFF
TRBJ2-1 TRBV4-1 TRBD2 CASRRTSGRAHEQFF
TRBJ2-7 TRBV7-6 TRBD1 CASTPGPGQAYEQYF
TRBJ1-2 TRBV27 TRBD1 CASSEVGQGGYGYTF
TRBJ2-1 TRBV30 TRBD2 CAWTGGSLYNEQFF